This TCR beta chain was obtained from a study of response to subunit inactivated influenza vaccine. The CDR3 extends over 15 amino acids. Trimming shortened V by 7 bases and J by 7 bases, and 21 bases separated the two germline ends. The germline gives CDR1 MDHEN, CDR2 SYDVKM. Via MiXCR, TCRdb re-called the RT-PCR reads, giving one row per CDR3 protein. The sample carries about 800,000 distinct CDR3 sequences, approximately 21% recorded once. This clonotype was observed a few times. Its antigen is as yet unknown. The study's findings and limits: Authors suggested each seasonal flu vaccination may recruit only limited numbers of new T cells.

This TCR was recovered from a man between 50 and 59 years old who received an inactivated influenza vaccine. This chain uses TRBV28 with TRBJ2-3; TRBD2 is a possible D gene (5 bases). This sample comprised PBMCs from blood, obtained 5 days after vaccination. In DNA, the CDR3 is TGTGCCAGCAACGGTCGACTGCCTAGCAACTATACGCAGTATTTT. This codes for CASNGRLPSNYTQYF.